This record covers a single TCR beta chain. Antigen unknown. This sample is drawn from a study of blood T cells in healthy people across ages. A second about 6 to 12 cycle PCR used barcoded and J-beta primers. TCRdb redid the calling of the 5' RACE reads with MiXCR, one entry per CDR3 protein. The table includes some 920,000 distinct CDR3 sequences, 51% detected once. Points from the study as a whole: Any conclusive comparison of naive versus antigen-experienced cells was prevented by using unsorted PBMCs.

Germline-derived CDR1 and CDR2 are DFQATT and SNEGSKA (reference sequence). CDR3 length: 13 residues. Trimming removed 8 bases from V and 4 bases from J; junction bases left unmatched: 5. This chain uses TRBV20-1 with TRBJ2-7; 13 bases match TRBD2. The sequence was collected from a woman aged 55-69 years in good health. Sequenced input: blood. CDR3 in DNA: TGCAGTATTCAGACTAGCGGGGGGTACGAGCAGTACTTC. It encodes CSIQTSGGYEQYF.